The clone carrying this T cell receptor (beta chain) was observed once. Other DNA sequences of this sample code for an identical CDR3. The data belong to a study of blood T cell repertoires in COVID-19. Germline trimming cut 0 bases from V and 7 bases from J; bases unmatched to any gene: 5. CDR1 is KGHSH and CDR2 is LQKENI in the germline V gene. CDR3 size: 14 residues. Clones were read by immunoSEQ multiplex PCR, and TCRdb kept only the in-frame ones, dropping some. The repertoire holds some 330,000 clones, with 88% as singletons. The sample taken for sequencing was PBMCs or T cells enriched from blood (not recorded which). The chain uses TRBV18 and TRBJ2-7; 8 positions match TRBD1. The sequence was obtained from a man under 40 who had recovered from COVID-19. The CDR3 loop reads CASSPPGQGGEQYF. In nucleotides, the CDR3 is TGTGCCAGCTCACCACCCGGACAGGGTGGTGAGCAGTACTTC.